There are many counts of the clone carrying this T cell receptor (beta chain). Its antigen is currently unknown. The record originates from a study of neurological immune-mediated disorders. Findings and limits, study-wide: HTLV-1-associated myelopathy had the most TCR clonal expansion, and multiple sclerosis had the least, less than healthy controls. No CDR3 amino acid sequences were shared by expanded clones across subjects, suggesting private repertoires in all groups.

Time point noted: longitudinal time-point 1 (baseline). The making of cDNA relied on 5'RACE with 10-nucleotide random UMIs. The output of every sequencing run exceeded 190 million TCR-beta sequences, derived from 15-18 subjects. TCRdb itself ran the 5' RACE reads through MiXCR, one entry per CDR3 protein. Seen here are 55,000 to 75,000 distinct CDR3 sequences, roughly an eighth observed once, and the top ten hold 4.5% to 5.5%. Sequenced input: PBMCs. This sequence was found in a female donor with HTLV-1-associated myelopathy (HAM/TSP).

The DNA for the CDR3 is TGCAGTGCCCTTGGGAGTAGGCCAGGGGAGTTGCGCGGCTACACCTTC. Residues: CSALGSRPGELRGYTF. The chain couples TRBV20-1 to TRBJ1-2; D might be TRBD1 (6 bases). CDR1 and CDR2 from the germline V gene are DFQATT and SNEGSKA (reference sequence). This CDR3 is 16 amino acids long. Trimming cost V 6 bases and J 8 bases, with 28 bases left between them.